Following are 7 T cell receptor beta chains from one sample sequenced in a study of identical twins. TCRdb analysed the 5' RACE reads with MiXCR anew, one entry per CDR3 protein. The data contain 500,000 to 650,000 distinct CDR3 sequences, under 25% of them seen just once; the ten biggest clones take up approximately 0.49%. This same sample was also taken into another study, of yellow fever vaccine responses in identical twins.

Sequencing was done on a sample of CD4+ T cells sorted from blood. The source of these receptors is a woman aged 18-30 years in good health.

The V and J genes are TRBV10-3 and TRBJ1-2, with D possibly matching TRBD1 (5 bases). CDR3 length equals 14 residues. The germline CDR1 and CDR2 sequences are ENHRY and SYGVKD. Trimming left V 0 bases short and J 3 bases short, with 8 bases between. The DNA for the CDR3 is TGTGCCATCAGTGAGTCGACAGCTTACTATGGCTACACCTTC. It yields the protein CAISESTAYYGYTF.

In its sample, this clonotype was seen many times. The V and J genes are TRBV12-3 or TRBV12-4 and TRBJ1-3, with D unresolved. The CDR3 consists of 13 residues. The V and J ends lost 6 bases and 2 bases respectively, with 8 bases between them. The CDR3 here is CASSPQAGNTIYF. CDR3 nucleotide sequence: TGTGCCAGCAGCCCCCAGGCTGGAAACACCATATATTTT.

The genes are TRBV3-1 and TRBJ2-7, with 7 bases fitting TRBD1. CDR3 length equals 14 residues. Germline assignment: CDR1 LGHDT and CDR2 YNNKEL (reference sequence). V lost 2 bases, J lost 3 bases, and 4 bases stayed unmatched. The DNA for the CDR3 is TGTGCCAGCAGCCAACCGGACAGGCACTACGAGCAGTACTTC. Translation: CASSQPDRHYEQYF.

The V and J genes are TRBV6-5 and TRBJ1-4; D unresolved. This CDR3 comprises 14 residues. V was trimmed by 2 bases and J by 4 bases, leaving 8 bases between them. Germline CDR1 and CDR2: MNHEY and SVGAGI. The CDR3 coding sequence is TGTGCCAGCAGTTACACAAGTGATAATGAAAAACTGTTTTTT. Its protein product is CASSYTSDNEKLFF.

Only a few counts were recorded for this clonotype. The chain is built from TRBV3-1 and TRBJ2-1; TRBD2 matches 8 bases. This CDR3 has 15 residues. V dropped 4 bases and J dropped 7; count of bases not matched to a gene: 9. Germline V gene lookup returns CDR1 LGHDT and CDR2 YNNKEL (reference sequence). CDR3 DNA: TGTGCCAGCAGCCGGGCAGCGGGGGTGGGGAATGAGCAGTTCTTC. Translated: CASSRAAGVGNEQFF.

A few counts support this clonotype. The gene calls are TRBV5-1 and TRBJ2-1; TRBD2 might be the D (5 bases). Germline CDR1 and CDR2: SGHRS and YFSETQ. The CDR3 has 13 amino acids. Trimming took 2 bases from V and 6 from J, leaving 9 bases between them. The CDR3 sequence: CASSLPLANEQFF. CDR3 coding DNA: TGCGCCAGCAGCTTACCTCTAGCCAATGAGCAGTTCTTC.

The CDR3 sequence is CASSRQEWLNTGELFF. In DNA, the CDR3 is TGCGCCAGCAGCAGGCAGGAGTGGCTGAACACCGGGGAGCTGTTTTTT. The chain recombines TRBV5-1 with TRBJ2-2; D is unclear. Looked up from germline, CDR1 is SGHRS and CDR2 is YFSETQ. There are 16 residues in the CDR3. The V gene lost 4 bases and the J gene lost 1 base, with 14 bases spanning the gap.